This TCR beta chain was identified in a study of T cells in Graves' hyperthyroidism and ophthalmopathy (dated by TCRdb to about 2019). Concerning the study at large: Peripheral blood samples were taken at initial diagnosis, before any treatment was given. A discovery cohort of fewer than 110 patients, about 40 with Graves' ophthalmopathy and over 55 with stable Graves' hyperthyroidism, was used to find distinguishing TCR V-J signatures. Whether ophthalmopathy could be predicted prospectively was tested in an independent validation cohort made up of 18 to 20 hyperthyroidism patients plus 17 patients who later progressed to ophthalmopathy. The roughly 100 discovery patients were divided at random into training and test sets in a 7:3 ratio. Thyroid tissue and blood T-cell repertoires from about six Graves' hyperthyroidism patients were also compared in the study. Once sampling was done, hyperthyroidism patients were given methimazole at a starting dose of 30 mg daily, whereas ophthalmopathy patients were given high-dose intravenous methylprednisolone. The paper describes TCR Vbeta CDR3 sequencing of 120 to 150 peripheral blood samples, made up of approximately 40 ophthalmopathy patients, 70 to 80 hyperthyroidism patients and 17 progressor patients.

TCR beta CDR3 regions were amplified from RNA transcripts. The TCR CDR3 was subjected to a first round of RT-PCR using the HTBI primer set and the Qiagen OneStep RT-PCR kit. A second multiplex PCR round built the libraries, followed by size selection and purification. Paired-end sequencing of the libraries was performed with 100 bp reads on an Illumina HiSeq2000. Concerning the study's data processing: SOAPnuke was used to process the raw data, throwing out any read that contained adapters or uncalled bases, had a mean Phred below 15, or lacked an exact constant-primer or identifier match. COPE v1.2.5 was used to merge the high-quality paired reads, and each unique nucleotide sequence was defined as a clonotype. MiTCR v1.1 was used to align clonotypes to the IMGT TRBV, TRBD and TRBJ reference segments. The analysis included only V-J combinations with a frequency above 0.0001, which together covered roughly 99% of the repertoires. The TCS score was defined as F50 (clonal expansion) divided by E x V (chaos), with BLOSUM62-based TCRdist calculated between CDR3 peptides within each V-J. Welch's t-statistics and random forest reduced 514 V-J features to 10 to 15, which were used in a naive Bayes classifier (R e1071). Starting from the raw public reads, TCRdb applied fastp trimming at Q25, assembled clones with MiXCR and retained in-frame beta chains. Rows matching on CDR3 protein sequence are summarized as one entry with the most common DNA and genes. The V and J calls were not made by the authors but by TCRdb's processing. Counted in this sample were some 350,000 distinct CDR3 sequences; roughly 15% of them appeared once. Roughly 20% of the sample rests with the top ten.

The research as a whole found: In validation, the model predicted progression to ophthalmopathy a median of approximately 6.6 months before onset, with approximately 71% sensitivity and more than 72% specificity. No statistical method was used to set the sample size in advance, and investigators knew the group allocation. Most expanded thyroid clonotypes (frequency above 0.001) were also detected in blood, a finding suggesting that blood repertoires may reflect thyroid immune responses. Ophthalmopathy was separated from stable hyperthyroidism by a 13 V-J signature model, with over 85% sensitivity and roughly 81% specificity obtained in cross-validation and 80%/75% obtained in testing.

Ophthalmopathy patients had moderately to severely active disease, Clinical Activity Score of at least 3, NOSPECS grade of at least 4, and duration under 3 months. Patients with uncontrolled infections, other autoimmune diseases, pregnancy or lactation were excluded. Clinical symptoms, serum thyroxine and TRAb, thyroid ultrasound, and orbital computed tomography formed the basis for the diagnoses. PBMCs were separated from roughly 9.6 ml of fresh peripheral blood using Ficoll-Paque density gradient centrifugation. Total RNA was extracted with Trizol reagent, and quality was checked on an Agilent 2100 Bioanalyzer. This clonotype turned up a few times. Its binding antigen is unknown. Base qualities are missing; no much larger clone stands one base away. The specimen sequenced was blood. This receptor was obtained from a woman aged 55-75 years with Graves' ophthalmopathy.

The nucleotide sequence is given as TGCGCCAGCAGCTTGGCAAGCGGGCTGGTATTAGAGCAGTTCTTC. It codes for CASSLASGLVLEQFF. The sequence joins TRBV5-1 to TRBJ2-1, with TRBD2 tentatively as D gene (6 bases match). CDR1 and CDR2, looked up from the germline V gene, are SGHRS and YFSETQ. The CDR3 spans 15 residues, from the cysteine through the phenylalanine. The sequence is cut down to CDR3 DNA, 45 bases in frame from base 1. V loses 0 bases of germline sequence and J loses 10 bases, and the interval between the two ends is 17 bases.